A selection of T cell receptor beta chains follows, all from one sample in a study of T-cell reconstitution after alpha-beta-depleted transplantation in children. TCRdb ran MiXCR on the PCR reads and lists one entry per CDR3 protein. There are 200,000 to 300,000 distinct CDR3 sequences in the sample; around 25% occur only once, and about 2.5% lies in the top ten. Source: PBMCs, taken before TCRalphabeta/CD19-depleted stem cell transplant. The receptors were sampled from a girl aged 2 to 10 with Fanconi anemia, due to receive a stem cell transplant. Each CDR3 is given with its conserved first and last residue. The order of the fields is clone size, J gene, V gene, D gene, CDR3 DNA, CDR3 protein. A D gene is named only where the DNA matches it firmly. The size of a clone is reported for some rows only, either as once, few or many, or as a class for expanded clones.

-,TRBJ2-7,TRBV20-1,-,TGCAGTGCCCTGAGGGGTCGCTACGAGCAGTACTTC,CSALRGRYEQYF
-,TRBJ1-2,TRBV20-1,TRBD1,TGCAGTGCTGGACAGGGTGGTGGCTATGGCTACACCTTC,CSAGQGGGYGYTF
-,TRBJ1-3,TRBV20-1,-,TGCAGTGCTAGAGGCAGTCTCTCTGGAAACACCATATATTTT,CSARGSLSGNTIYF
-,TRBJ1-1,TRBV6-5,TRBD1,TGTGCCAGCAGTTTTCGGACAGGGGGAGCGAACACTGAAGCTTTCTTT,CASSFRTGGANTEAFF
-,TRBJ2-7,TRBV28,TRBD2,TGTGCCAGCACCTACTCCGGGAGGGCCTACGAGCAGTACTTC,CASTYSGRAYEQYF
many,TRBJ1-1,TRBV7-6,-,TGTGCCAGCAGCTTAGAGCCAGGGATGAACACTGAAGCTTTCTTT,CASSLEPGMNTEAFF
many,TRBJ2-1,TRBV29-1,TRBD1,TGCAGCGCACCTACCGGGACAGGGAGTAGCGGTGAGCAGTTCTTC,CSAPTGTGSSGEQFF
many,TRBJ2-1,TRBV7-2,-,TGTGCCAGCAGCCTCGGGGCGTGGCAGTTCTTC,CASSLGAWQFF
-,TRBJ2-2,TRBV29-1,-,TGCAGCGTTGAAGTCGTGGGGCCTTACACCGGGGAGCTGTTTTTT,CSVEVVGPYTGELFF
-,TRBJ2-1,TRBV18,TRBD2,TGTGCCAGCTCACCAACGACTAGCGTGTACAATGAGCAGTTCTTC,CASSPTTSVYNEQFF
-,TRBJ2-1,TRBV20-1,TRBD2,TGCAGTGCTAGCCTAGCGGGGGTATACAATGAGCAGTTCTTC,CSASLAGVYNEQFF
-,TRBJ2-7,TRBV15,-,TGTGCCACCAGCAGAGATGGGATAAACGAGCAGTACTTC,CATSRDGINEQYF